Listed below are T cell receptor beta chains from one sample, sequenced in a study of T cells in localized non-small cell lung cancer. Sequencing used immunoSEQ multiplex PCR; TCRdb keeps in-frame clones, though not all of them. The table records tens of thousands of clones, about 80% of them present only once. Source: peripheral blood, taken before any cancer treatment. Receptors originate from a female donor at least 60 years old with stage II squamous cell lung carcinoma. Both conserved end residues are part of each CDR3. Fields, in order: J gene, V gene, clone size, CDR3 length, D gene, CDR3 protein, CDR3 DNA. D genes are given only for firm matches. A clone size is listed for some rows: how often the clone was seen (once, few, many), or a class if it is expanded.

J gene: TRBJ2-2
V gene: TRBV9
clone size: NA
CDR3 length: 18
D gene: TRBD2
CDR3 protein: CASSPGRIAGAGTGELFF
CDR3 DNA: TGTGCCAGCAGCCCTGGTAGGATAGCGGGGGCAGGCACCGGGGAGCTGTTTTTT

J gene: TRBJ1-1
V gene: TRBV5-4
clone size: NA
CDR3 length: 14
D gene: NA
CDR3 protein: CASSSQGLVTEAFF
CDR3 DNA: TGTGCCAGCAGCTCACAGGGTTTGGTCACTGAAGCTTTCTTT

J gene: TRBJ1-3
V gene: TRBV6-6
clone size: NA
CDR3 length: 13
D gene: NA
CDR3 protein: CASGGLSGNTIYF
CDR3 DNA: TGTGCCAGCGGAGGACTCTCTGGAAACACCATATATTTT

J gene: TRBJ1-1
V gene: TRBV4-1
clone size: NA
CDR3 length: 15
D gene: TRBD1
CDR3 protein: CASSQQQGYGTEAFF
CDR3 DNA: TGCGCCAGCAGCCAACAACAGGGGTACGGCACTGAAGCTTTCTTT

J gene: TRBJ2-5
V gene: TRBV7-2
clone size: NA
CDR3 length: 13
D gene: TRBD2
CDR3 protein: CASSSGLRETQYF
CDR3 DNA: TGTGCCAGCAGCTCGGGACTACGAGAGACCCAGTACTTC

J gene: TRBJ2-6
V gene: TRBV19
clone size: NA
CDR3 length: 15
D gene: NA
CDR3 protein: CASSIAHSGANVLTF
CDR3 DNA: TGTGCCAGTAGTATAGCTCACTCTGGGGCCAACGTCCTGACTTTC

J gene: TRBJ1-2
V gene: TRBV11-2
clone size: NA
CDR3 length: 14
D gene: NA
CDR3 protein: CASSLTQGPYGYTF
CDR3 DNA: TGTGCCAGCAGCTTGACACAGGGTCCCTATGGCTACACCTTC

J gene: TRBJ1-2
V gene: TRBV7-9
clone size: NA
CDR3 length: 17
D gene: TRBD1
CDR3 protein: CASSRGSATGGNYGYTF
CDR3 DNA: TGTGCCAGCAGTCGAGGGTCGGCCACAGGGGGTAACTATGGCTACACCTTC

J gene: TRBJ1-5
V gene: TRBV6-1
clone size: once
CDR3 length: 16
D gene: TRBD1
CDR3 protein: CASSEPGQGVNQPQHF
CDR3 DNA: TGTGCCAGCAGTGAACCGGGACAGGGGGTCAATCAGCCCCAGCATTTT

J gene: TRBJ2-3
V gene: TRBV9
clone size: once
CDR3 length: 16
D gene: NA
CDR3 protein: CASSVHGGGVADTQYF
CDR3 DNA: TGTGCCAGCAGCGTACATGGGGGCGGGGTGGCAGATACGCAGTATTTT

J gene: TRBJ2-2
V gene: TRBV9
clone size: NA
CDR3 length: 17
D gene: NA
CDR3 protein: CASSVLPDPSRTGELFF
CDR3 DNA: TGTGCCAGCAGCGTCCTACCGGACCCCTCGAGAACCGGGGAGCTGTTTTTT

J gene: TRBJ1-5
V gene: TRBV6-5
clone size: many
CDR3 length: 14
D gene: NA
CDR3 protein: CATSGGYGNQPQHF
CDR3 DNA: TGTGCCACCAGCGGGGGTTACGGCAATCAGCCCCAGCATTTT

J gene: TRBJ2-7
V gene: TRBV6-6
clone size: NA
CDR3 length: 15
D gene: TRBD1
CDR3 protein: CASSYADRPTYEQYF
CDR3 DNA: TGTGCCAGCAGTTACGCGGACAGGCCCACCTACGAGCAGTACTTC

J gene: TRBJ1-2
V gene: TRBV6-1
clone size: NA
CDR3 length: 14
D gene: NA
CDR3 protein: CASSEARRTDGYTF
CDR3 DNA: TGTGCCAGCAGTGAAGCGAGAAGGACGGATGGCTACACCTTC

J gene: TRBJ2-3
V gene: TRBV7-9
clone size: NA
CDR3 length: 17
D gene: TRBD2
CDR3 protein: CASSLGASGDRTDTQYF
CDR3 DNA: TGTGCCAGCAGCTTAGGGGCTAGCGGAGACCGCACAGATACGCAGTATTTT

J gene: TRBJ1-5
V gene: TRBV9
clone size: once
CDR3 length: 14
D gene: NA
CDR3 protein: CASSVGQGNQPQHF
CDR3 DNA: TGTGCCAGCAGCGTCGGGCAGGGCAATCAGCCCCAGCATTTT

J gene: TRBJ2-2
V gene: TRBV5-1
clone size: once
CDR3 length: 20
D gene: TRBD2
CDR3 protein: CASSSSAGTSGGAGTGELFF
CDR3 DNA: TGCGCCAGCAGCTCCTCCGCCGGGACTAGCGGGGGGGCCGGCACCGGGGAGCTGTTTTTT

J gene: TRBJ2-1
V gene: TRBV4-1
clone size: NA
CDR3 length: 14
D gene: NA
CDR3 protein: CASSLSPGWDEQFF
CDR3 DNA: TGCGCCAGCAGCCTTAGTCCCGGGTGGGACGAGCAGTTCTTC

J gene: TRBJ1-6
V gene: TRBV7-2
clone size: NA
CDR3 length: 14
D gene: NA
CDR3 protein: CASSLHQGNSPLHF
CDR3 DNA: TGTGCCAGCAGCTTACACCAGGGTAATTCACCCCTCCACTTT

J gene: TRBJ1-5
V gene: TRBV5-4
clone size: once
CDR3 length: 14
D gene: NA
CDR3 protein: CASSLGGFNQPQHF
CDR3 DNA: TGTGCCAGCAGCTTGGGGGGCTTTAATCAGCCCCAGCATTTT

J gene: TRBJ1-6
V gene: TRBV27
clone size: few
CDR3 length: 11
D gene: NA
CDR3 protein: CASSLKSPLHF
CDR3 DNA: TGTGCCAGCAGTTTAAAATCACCCCTCCACTTT

J gene: TRBJ1-2
V gene: TRBV30
clone size: NA
CDR3 length: 13
D gene: TRBD1
CDR3 protein: CASHRGANYGYTF
CDR3 DNA: TGTGCCTCTCACAGGGGAGCTAACTATGGCTACACCTTC

J gene: TRBJ1-3
V gene: TRBV7-3
clone size: NA
CDR3 length: 15
D gene: NA
CDR3 protein: CASSSFSGPGNTIYF
CDR3 DNA: TGTGCCAGCTCCTCATTTTCGGGACCTGGAAACACCATATATTTT

J gene: TRBJ1-2
V gene: TRBV7-2
clone size: NA
CDR3 length: 15
D gene: TRBD1
CDR3 protein: CASTPRTGFEGGYTF
CDR3 DNA: TGTGCCAGCACCCCAAGGACAGGTTTTGAGGGCGGCTACACCTTC

J gene: TRBJ1-1
V gene: TRBV6-5
clone size: NA
CDR3 length: 15
D gene: NA
CDR3 protein: CASSSGRRVNTEAFF
CDR3 DNA: TGTGCCAGCAGTTCCGGACGGAGAGTGAACACTGAAGCTTTCTTT

J gene: TRBJ1-1
V gene: TRBV4-1
clone size: NA
CDR3 length: 14
D gene: NA
CDR3 protein: CASSQDVLTRRAFF
CDR3 DNA: TGCGCCAGCAGCCAAGATGTTCTGACGAGGCGAGCTTTCTTT

J gene: TRBJ2-3
V gene: TRBV6-6
clone size: once
CDR3 length: 14
D gene: TRBD1
CDR3 protein: CASMGQGGADTQYF
CDR3 DNA: TGTGCCAGCATGGGACAGGGTGGCGCAGATACGCAGTATTTT

J gene: TRBJ1-2
V gene: TRBV7-2
clone size: NA
CDR3 length: 14
D gene: NA
CDR3 protein: CASSLRRDNYGYTF
CDR3 DNA: TGTGCCAGCAGCTTACGGAGGGATAACTATGGCTACACCTTC

J gene: TRBJ2-7
V gene: TRBV5-6
clone size: NA
CDR3 length: 14
D gene: NA
CDR3 protein: CASSTLLNRDEQYF
CDR3 DNA: TGTGCCAGCAGCACCCTCCTTAACAGGGACGAGCAGTACTTC

J gene: TRBJ2-1
V gene: TRBV27
clone size: NA
CDR3 length: 15
D gene: TRBD1
CDR3 protein: CASSLTGGGFDEQFF
CDR3 DNA: TGTGCCAGCAGTCTGACAGGGGGAGGATTTGATGAGCAGTTCTTC

J gene: TRBJ1-5
V gene: TRBV6-5
clone size: NA
CDR3 length: 15
D gene: NA
CDR3 protein: CASRAGQPLGQPQHF
CDR3 DNA: TGTGCCAGCAGAGCCGGACAGCCTTTGGGGCAGCCCCAGCATTTT

J gene: TRBJ1-1
V gene: TRBV6-1
clone size: NA
CDR3 length: 15
D gene: TRBD1
CDR3 protein: CASRDRGLSNTEAFF
CDR3 DNA: TGTGCCAGCAGGGACAGGGGGCTGTCGAACACTGAAGCTTTCTTT

J gene: TRBJ1-1
V gene: TRBV19
clone size: few
CDR3 length: 12
D gene: NA
CDR3 protein: CASSSNGGEAFF
CDR3 DNA: TGTGCCAGTAGTTCCAATGGGGGTGAAGCTTTCTTT

J gene: TRBJ1-1
V gene: TRBV29-1
clone size: NA
CDR3 length: 13
D gene: NA
CDR3 protein: CSAAEGRNTEAFF
CDR3 DNA: TGCAGCGCCGCTGAGGGTCGGAACACTGAAGCTTTCTTT

J gene: TRBJ2-2
V gene: TRBV6-1
clone size: NA
CDR3 length: 14
D gene: TRBD2
CDR3 protein: CASGGDSSTGELFF
CDR3 DNA: TGTGCCAGCGGGGGGGACTCCTCTACCGGGGAGCTGTTTTTT

J gene: TRBJ2-3
V gene: TRBV11-2
clone size: NA
CDR3 length: 15
D gene: TRBD2
CDR3 protein: CASSLAGGGQATQYF
CDR3 DNA: TGTGCCAGCAGCTTAGCCGGGGGAGGGCAAGCTACGCAGTATTTT

J gene: TRBJ2-3
V gene: TRBV5-1
clone size: NA
CDR3 length: 16
D gene: TRBD2
CDR3 protein: CASSLGGTIFTDTQYF
CDR3 DNA: TGCGCCAGCAGCTTGGGGGGGACTATCTTCACAGATACGCAGTATTTT

J gene: TRBJ1-1
V gene: TRBV7-2
clone size: NA
CDR3 length: 15
D gene: NA
CDR3 protein: CASSLLNTGGTEAFF
CDR3 DNA: TGTGCCAGCAGCTTACTTAATACTGGGGGGACTGAAGCTTTCTTT

J gene: TRBJ1-1
V gene: TRBV19
clone size: NA
CDR3 length: 12
D gene: NA
CDR3 protein: CASSSGGSEAFF
CDR3 DNA: TGTGCCAGTAGTAGCGGAGGGAGCGAAGCTTTCTTT

J gene: TRBJ2-6
V gene: TRBV7-2
clone size: NA
CDR3 length: 16
D gene: NA
CDR3 protein: CASSPEGFPGANVLTF
CDR3 DNA: TGTGCCAGCAGCCCAGAAGGGTTTCCTGGGGCCAACGTCCTGACTTTC

J gene: TRBJ1-6
V gene: TRBV30
clone size: NA
CDR3 length: 15
D gene: TRBD1
CDR3 protein: CAWSKRQGRNSPLHF
CDR3 DNA: TGTGCCTGGAGCAAAAGACAGGGCCGGAATTCACCCCTCCACTTT

J gene: TRBJ1-3
V gene: TRBV23-1
clone size: NA
CDR3 length: 14
D gene: NA
CDR3 protein: CASSQSVTGNTIYF
CDR3 DNA: TGCGCCAGCAGTCAATCTGTCACAGGAAACACCATATATTTT